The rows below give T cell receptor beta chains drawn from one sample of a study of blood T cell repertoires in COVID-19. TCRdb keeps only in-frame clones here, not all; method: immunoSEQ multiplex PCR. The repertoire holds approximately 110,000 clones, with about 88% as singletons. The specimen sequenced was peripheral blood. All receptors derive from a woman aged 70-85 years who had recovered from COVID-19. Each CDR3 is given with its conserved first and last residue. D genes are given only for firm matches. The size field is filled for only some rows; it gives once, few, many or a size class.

CDR3nt: TGTGCCAGCAGCTCACCCGGACTAGCGGGGACCTCTGGGGCCAACGTCCTGACTTTC
CDR3aa: CASSSPGLAGTSGANVLTF
abundance: NA
v_gene: TRBV7-3
d_gene: TRBD2
j_gene: TRBJ2-6

CDR3nt: TGTGCCAGCAGCTTGGGAGGTTACCTAGCCCCCGATGAGCAGTTCTTC
CDR3aa: CASSLGGYLAPDEQFF
abundance: NA
v_gene: TRBV5-4
d_gene: NA
j_gene: TRBJ2-1

CDR3nt: TGTGCCAGCAGCAAAGACAGGGGTGACTACAATGAGCAGTTCTTC
CDR3aa: CASSKDRGDYNEQFF
abundance: once
v_gene: TRBV7-3
d_gene: TRBD1
j_gene: TRBJ2-1

CDR3nt: TGTGCCGGCGGGACTAGCGGGGAAACCGGGGAGCTGTTTTTT
CDR3aa: CAGGTSGETGELFF
abundance: NA
v_gene: TRBV2
d_gene: TRBD2
j_gene: TRBJ2-2

CDR3nt: TGTGCCAGCAGCTACCTGAGGACAGGGACCACCTACGAGCAGTACTTC
CDR3aa: CASSYLRTGTTYEQYF
abundance: NA
v_gene: TRBV5-5
d_gene: TRBD1
j_gene: TRBJ2-7

CDR3nt: TGTGCCAGCAGTACGGGGACAGGTTCGAACACTGAAGCTTTCTTT
CDR3aa: CASSTGTGSNTEAFF
abundance: NA
v_gene: TRBV6-6
d_gene: TRBD1
j_gene: TRBJ1-1

CDR3nt: TGTGCCTGGAGCCAGAAGACAGGGGGAAATCAGCCCCAGCATTTT
CDR3aa: CAWSQKTGGNQPQHF
abundance: NA
v_gene: TRBV30
d_gene: TRBD1
j_gene: TRBJ1-5

CDR3nt: TGTGCCAGCTCCCCGGGACAGGTGTACTCTGGGGCCAACGTCCTGACTTTC
CDR3aa: CASSPGQVYSGANVLTF
abundance: NA
v_gene: TRBV18
d_gene: TRBD1
j_gene: TRBJ2-6

CDR3nt: TGTGCCAGCAGCCAGGACGGGAGCTCCTACGAGCAGTACTTC
CDR3aa: CASSQDGSSYEQYF
abundance: few
v_gene: TRBV5-6
d_gene: NA
j_gene: TRBJ2-7

CDR3nt: TGTGCCAGCAGTTCCGGGACAGAGTATGGCTACACCTTC
CDR3aa: CASSSGTEYGYTF
abundance: NA
v_gene: TRBV28
d_gene: TRBD1
j_gene: TRBJ1-2

CDR3nt: TGTGCCAGCAGTTTAGGGCAGGAGGGAAAACTGTTTTTT
CDR3aa: CASSLGQEGKLFF
abundance: NA
v_gene: TRBV12-3/TRBV12-4
d_gene: NA
j_gene: TRBJ1-4

CDR3nt: TGTGCCAGCACATTGAGGGGGACCTTCCAAGCGACCCAGTACTTC
CDR3aa: CASTLRGTFQATQYF
abundance: NA
v_gene: TRBV28
d_gene: NA
j_gene: TRBJ2-5

CDR3nt: TGTGCCAGCAGTTGGTTGACAGGTGGCCCGAACGAGCAGTACTTC
CDR3aa: CASSWLTGGPNEQYF
abundance: once
v_gene: TRBV6-5
d_gene: NA
j_gene: TRBJ2-7

CDR3nt: TGTGCCAGCAGTTTAGCGGGGGGTTACTACAATGAGCAGTTCTTC
CDR3aa: CASSLAGGYYNEQFF
abundance: NA
v_gene: TRBV7-3
d_gene: TRBD2
j_gene: TRBJ2-1

CDR3nt: TGTGCCAGCAGCGTAGCCCCGCCTACTAGCGGGACCCCCTACGAGCAGTACTTC
CDR3aa: CASSVAPPTSGTPYEQYF
abundance: NA
v_gene: TRBV9
d_gene: TRBD2
j_gene: TRBJ2-7

CDR3nt: TGTGCCAGCAGCGGGAGGGTTGATAATTCACCCCTCCACTTT
CDR3aa: CASSGRVDNSPLHF
abundance: NA
v_gene: TRBV6-5
d_gene: NA
j_gene: TRBJ1-6

CDR3nt: TGTGCCAGCAGCTTAGGAAGCCCCACGGATGAGCAGTTCTTC
CDR3aa: CASSLGSPTDEQFF
abundance: NA
v_gene: TRBV11-3
d_gene: NA
j_gene: TRBJ2-1

CDR3nt: TGTGCCAGCAGCCCCGGCCCGGGAAGCTCCTACGAGCAGTACTTC
CDR3aa: CASSPGPGSSYEQYF
abundance: NA
v_gene: TRBV11-1
d_gene: NA
j_gene: TRBJ2-7

CDR3nt: TGTGCCAGCACATCGGGCGGGTTCTTTCATGAGCAGTTCTTC
CDR3aa: CASTSGGFFHEQFF
abundance: few
v_gene: TRBV27
d_gene: NA
j_gene: TRBJ2-1

CDR3nt: TGCGCCAGCAGCAAAGGGACTAGCGAGGAGACCCAGTACTTC
CDR3aa: CASSKGTSEETQYF
abundance: NA
v_gene: TRBV5-1
d_gene: TRBD2
j_gene: TRBJ2-5

CDR3nt: TGTGCCAGCAGCTTAGGACAGGGGGGCACAGATACGCAGTATTTT
CDR3aa: CASSLGQGGTDTQYF
abundance: few
v_gene: TRBV7-2
d_gene: TRBD1
j_gene: TRBJ2-3

CDR3nt: TGTGCCAGCTCACCTCCGGGATACGACTATGGCTACACCTTC
CDR3aa: CASSPPGYDYGYTF
abundance: NA
v_gene: TRBV18
d_gene: NA
j_gene: TRBJ1-2

CDR3nt: TGTGCCAGCAGCTTAGACCCGCGGGCTTTTAGCTACACCTTC
CDR3aa: CASSLDPRAFSYTF
abundance: NA
v_gene: TRBV7-9
d_gene: NA
j_gene: TRBJ1-2

CDR3nt: TGTGCCAGCTCGCAAGCGGGGGGAAAATCGGAGACCCAGTACTTC
CDR3aa: CASSQAGGKSETQYF
abundance: NA
v_gene: TRBV18
d_gene: TRBD2
j_gene: TRBJ2-5

CDR3nt: TGTGCCAGCAGCCAAGAGGTACAGGGGATCTATGAGCAGTTCTTC
CDR3aa: CASSQEVQGIYEQFF
abundance: NA
v_gene: TRBV4-2
d_gene: TRBD1
j_gene: TRBJ2-1

CDR3nt: TGTGCCAGTAGGATAACAGAGTTCGGCTACACCTTC
CDR3aa: CASRITEFGYTF
abundance: once
v_gene: TRBV19
d_gene: NA
j_gene: TRBJ1-2

CDR3nt: TGTGCCAGCAGTGAACAACTTCCGATCCACCAAGAGACCCAGTACTTC
CDR3aa: CASSEQLPIHQETQYF
abundance: once
v_gene: TRBV6-1
d_gene: NA
j_gene: TRBJ2-5

CDR3nt: TGTGCCAGTAGTCTCAGAGGCCCCACAGATACGCAGTATTTT
CDR3aa: CASSLRGPTDTQYF
abundance: NA
v_gene: TRBV19
d_gene: NA
j_gene: TRBJ2-3

CDR3nt: TGTGGTCCGGGGATGAACACTGAAGCTTTCTTT
CDR3aa: CGPGMNTEAFF
abundance: NA
v_gene: TRBV28
d_gene: NA
j_gene: TRBJ1-1

CDR3nt: TGTGCCATCAGGGACAGCCGCTCTGGAAACACCATATATTTT
CDR3aa: CAIRDSRSGNTIYF
abundance: NA
v_gene: TRBV10-3
d_gene: NA
j_gene: TRBJ1-3

CDR3nt: TGCGCCAGCAGCCACAAGATTCCTGGGACAGGAACGGAGACCCAGTACTTC
CDR3aa: CASSHKIPGTGTETQYF
abundance: NA
v_gene: TRBV4-3
d_gene: TRBD1
j_gene: TRBJ2-5

CDR3nt: TGTGCCAGCACCACCGGGACTAGCGGAATTCAGTACTTC
CDR3aa: CASTTGTSGIQYF
abundance: few
v_gene: TRBV12-3/TRBV12-4
d_gene: TRBD2
j_gene: TRBJ2-7

CDR3nt: TGTGCCAGCAGCCCCCGGCCAGGGTACGAGCAGTACTTC
CDR3aa: CASSPRPGYEQYF
abundance: NA
v_gene: TRBV28
d_gene: NA
j_gene: TRBJ2-7